One T cell receptor (beta chain) is described in this entry. The CDR3 extends over 17 amino acids. The V gene's germline CDR1 is ENHRY and CDR2 SYGVKD. Trimming removed 2 bases from V and 0 bases from J, with 11 bases in between. Original analysis: Estimated nucleated cell counts came from reference gene primer amplification. Sequencing used immunoSEQ multiplex PCR; TCRdb keeps in-frame clones, though not all of them. V, J and clone size are taken as reported in that table, and D and trimming were inferred from the DNA itself. The profile shows some 290,000 clones, 65% to 90% of them singletons. This sample was included in a study of blood T cell repertoires in COVID-19. Across the study: Acute-phase and convalescent COVID-19 samples originated in the United States, Italy and Spain. T cells, B-cell-depleted T cells, or PBMCs provided the cDNA or gDNA that served as material.

This TCR derives from a woman aged 60 to 75 with active or convalescent COVID-19. The chain recombines TRBV10-3 with TRBJ2-6; TRBD1 might be the D (5 bases). The sequencing sample was made of peripheral blood. The CDR3 bases are TGTGCCATCAGTGAGGGGGCGCAGGGCTCTGGGGCCAACGTCCTGACTTTC. Its protein is CAISEGAQGSGANVLTF.